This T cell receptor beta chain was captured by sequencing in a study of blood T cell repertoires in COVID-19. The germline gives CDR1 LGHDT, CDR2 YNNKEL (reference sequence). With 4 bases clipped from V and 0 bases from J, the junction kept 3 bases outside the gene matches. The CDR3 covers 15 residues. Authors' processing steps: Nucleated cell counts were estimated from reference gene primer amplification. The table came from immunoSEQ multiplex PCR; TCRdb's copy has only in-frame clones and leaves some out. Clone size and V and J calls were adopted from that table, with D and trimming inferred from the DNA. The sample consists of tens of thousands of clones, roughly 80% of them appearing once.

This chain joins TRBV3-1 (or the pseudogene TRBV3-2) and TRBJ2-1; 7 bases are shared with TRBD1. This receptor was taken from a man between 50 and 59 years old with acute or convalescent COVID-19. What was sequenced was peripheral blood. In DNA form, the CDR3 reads TGTGCCAGCAGCCCAGACAGGGTCTCCTACAATGAGCAGTTCTTC. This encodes CASSPDRVSYNEQFF.